This TCR beta chain stems from a study of neurological immune-mediated disorders. Noted time point: longitudinal time-point 1 (baseline). Germline V gene data show CDR1 as LNHNV and CDR2 as YYDKDF (reference sequence). The ends lost 0 bases at V and 3 bases at J; junction bases unmatched: 8. The CDR3 loop spans 17 amino acids. TCRdb reanalysed the 5' RACE reads using MiXCR and keeps one entry per CDR3 protein. The repertoire includes tens of thousands of distinct CDR3 sequences, approximately 11% of them detected once, and less than 8% sits in the top ten. The receptor was derived from a male donor with HTLV-1-associated myelopathy (HAM/TSP). The J gene is TRBJ2-3, the V gene TRBV15; 8 bases line up with TRBD2. Input material: PBMCs. CDR3 protein: CATSRDPPSGGTDTQYF. In DNA form, the CDR3 reads TGTGCCACCAGCAGAGACCCCCCAAGCGGGGGAACAGATACGCAGTATTTT. The entire variable domain, with the rest obtained from reference TRBV15 and TRBJ2-3, is as follows: DAMVIQNPRYQVTQFGKPVTLSCSQTLNHNVMYWYQQKSSQAPKLLFHYYDKDFNNEADTPDNFQSRRPNTSFCFLDIRSPGLGDTAMYLCATSRDPPSGGTDTQYFGPGTRLTVL.